This T cell receptor (beta chain) was captured in a study of tumor-infiltrating lymphocytes in primary liver carcinoma. Study context: Among the tumors, stages were T1-T3 N0M0 and sizes roughly 4.2 to 10 cm.

Unsorted bulk tissue of roughly 17-33 mg yielded co-extracted RNA and DNA. The V gene's germline CDR1 is SGHAT and CDR2 FQNNGV. The ends were cut back, 3 bases at V and 6 bases at J, with 19 bases in the middle. The CDR3 totals 16 residues. TCR beta cDNA was made from 500 ng total RNA with a constant-region primer. Three-round nested multiplex PCR performed with slightly modified ARM-PCR produced the TCR beta libraries. Primers for the first two PCR rounds were TRBV1-TRBV30 forward primers and a C-beta reverse primer (roughly 10 cycles per round). Each CDR3 protein is one row after TCRdb ran MiXCR on the multiplex PCR reads. The sample includes 90,000 to 150,000 distinct CDR3 sequences, approximately 71% of them seen just once.

The chain uses TRBV11-2 and TRBJ2-3, with D possibly matching TRBD1 (5 bases). The sample comprised tumor-adjacent normal liver tissue. This sequence originates from a woman aged 55-75 years with primary liver carcinoma and hepatitis B virus infection. CDR3 in DNA: TGTGCCAGCAGCTTCGGTAGGGTGCCCGCAGGGGATACGCAGTATTTT. This sequence encodes CASSFGRVPAGDTQYF.